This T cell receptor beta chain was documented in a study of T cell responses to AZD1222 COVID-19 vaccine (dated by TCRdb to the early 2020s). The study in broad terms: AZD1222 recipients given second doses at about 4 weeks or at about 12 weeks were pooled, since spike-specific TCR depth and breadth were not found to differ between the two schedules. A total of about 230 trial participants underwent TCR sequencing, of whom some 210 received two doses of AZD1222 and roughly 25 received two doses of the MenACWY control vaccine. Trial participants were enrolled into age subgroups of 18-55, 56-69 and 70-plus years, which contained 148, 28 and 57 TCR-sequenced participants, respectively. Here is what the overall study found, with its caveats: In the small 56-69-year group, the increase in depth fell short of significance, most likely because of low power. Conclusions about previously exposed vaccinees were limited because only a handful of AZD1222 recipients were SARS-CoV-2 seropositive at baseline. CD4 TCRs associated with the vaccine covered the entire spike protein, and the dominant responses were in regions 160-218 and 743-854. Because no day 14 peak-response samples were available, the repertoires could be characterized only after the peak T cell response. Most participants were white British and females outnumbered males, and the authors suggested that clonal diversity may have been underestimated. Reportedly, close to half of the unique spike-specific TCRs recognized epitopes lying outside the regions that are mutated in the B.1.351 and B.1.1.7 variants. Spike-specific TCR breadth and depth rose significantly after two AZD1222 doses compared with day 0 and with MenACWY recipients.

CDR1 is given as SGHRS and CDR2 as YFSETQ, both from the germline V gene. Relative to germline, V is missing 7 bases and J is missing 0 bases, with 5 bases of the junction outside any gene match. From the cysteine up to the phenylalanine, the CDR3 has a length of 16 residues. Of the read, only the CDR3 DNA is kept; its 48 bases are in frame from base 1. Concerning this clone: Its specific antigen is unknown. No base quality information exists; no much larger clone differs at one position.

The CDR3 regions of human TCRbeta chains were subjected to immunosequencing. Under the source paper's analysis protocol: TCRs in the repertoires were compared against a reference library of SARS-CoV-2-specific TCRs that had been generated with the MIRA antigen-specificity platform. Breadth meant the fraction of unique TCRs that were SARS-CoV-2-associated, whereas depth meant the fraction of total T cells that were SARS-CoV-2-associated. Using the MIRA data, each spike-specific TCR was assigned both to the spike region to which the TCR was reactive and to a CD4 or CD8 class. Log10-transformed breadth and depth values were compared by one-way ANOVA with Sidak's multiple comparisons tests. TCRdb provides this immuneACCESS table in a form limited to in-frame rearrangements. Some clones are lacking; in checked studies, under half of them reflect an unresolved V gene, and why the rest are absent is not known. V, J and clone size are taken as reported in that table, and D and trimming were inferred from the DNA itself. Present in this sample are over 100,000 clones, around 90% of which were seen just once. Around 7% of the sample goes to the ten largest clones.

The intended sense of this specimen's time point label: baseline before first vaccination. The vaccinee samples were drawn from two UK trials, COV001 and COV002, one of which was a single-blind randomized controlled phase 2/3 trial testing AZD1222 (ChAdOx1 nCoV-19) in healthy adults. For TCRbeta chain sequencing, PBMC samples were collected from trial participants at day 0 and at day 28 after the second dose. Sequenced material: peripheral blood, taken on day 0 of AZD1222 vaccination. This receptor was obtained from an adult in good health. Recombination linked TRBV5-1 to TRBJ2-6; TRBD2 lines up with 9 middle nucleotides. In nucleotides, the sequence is TGCGCCAGCCGGGGACTAGCCGGCTCTGGGGCCAACGTCCTGACTTTC. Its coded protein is CASRGLAGSGANVLTF.